This passage covers 9 T cell receptor beta chains from one sample sequenced in a study of shared clonotypes between healthy human individuals. Repertoires were generated with immunoSEQ multiplex PCR, while TCRdb's copy carries only in-frame clones and drops some. This sample yields some 980,000 clones, of which roughly 72% are seen a single time; around 1.4% belongs to the top ten. The sample was memory CD4+ T cells sorted from blood. The subset: CD45RA-negative fraction. The receptors derive from a man aged 18 to 29 in good health.

This clone was seen only a few times. The chain is built from TRBV6-5 and TRBJ1-2, with no clear D. The germline V gene has CDR1 MNHEY and CDR2 SVGAGI. The CDR3 loop spans 15 amino acids. V was pared by 5 bases and J by 2 bases, with 15 bases between. CDR3: CASSPPWGGNYGYTF. The CDR3 DNA follows: TGTGCCAGCAGTCCTCCCTGGGGAGGGAACTATGGCTACACCTTC.

The chain employs TRBV11-2 and TRBJ2-1; 9 nucleotides match TRBD2. V trimming: 5 bases; J trimming: 6 bases; junction bases outside the gene matches: 8. This CDR3 has 15 amino acids. The V gene's germline CDR1 is SGHAT and CDR2 FQNNGV. CDR3 residues: CASSRGGTSINEQFF. The CDR3 region has the DNA TGTGCCAGCAGCCGGGGTGGGACTAGCATCAATGAGCAGTTCTTC.

This clone showed up just once. V and J are TRBV18 and TRBJ1-3; D uncertain. V lost 6 bases to trimming and J lost 4 bases, with 13 bases between them. The CDR3 spans 14 residues. Germline loops: CDR1 KGHSH, CDR2 LQKENI. The DNA for the CDR3 is TGTGCCAGCTCGCCCGATCTTCTGGGAAACACCATATATTTT. It is translated as CASSPDLLGNTIYF.

As regards this clone: Other nucleotide sequences in the sample specify the same CDR3. V gene TRBV11-3 combines with J gene TRBJ2-6; 8 bases are shared with TRBD1. Trimming cost V 5 bases and J 4 bases; bases outside gene matches: 4. In germline, CDR1 is SGHNT, CDR2 YENEEA. The CDR3 contains 15 residues. CDR3 amino acids: CASSPDRAGANVLTF. CDR3 in DNA: TGTGCCAGCAGCCCGGACAGGGCAGGGGCCAACGTCCTGACTTTC.

This clone was seen at least ten times. The chain uses TRBV18 and TRBJ2-2; D gene ambiguous. Germline lookup yields CDR1 KGHSH and CDR2 LQKENI. There are 15 residues in the CDR3. V was clipped by 7 bases and J by 0 bases, with 12 bases between them. The CDR3 coding sequence is TGTGCCAGCTGGGAAGGGAAGACGAACACCGGGGAGCTGTTTTTT. It specifies CASWEGKTNTGELFF.

The chain employs TRBV10-3 and TRBJ1-2, with 7 bases identical to TRBD1. The V segment lost 6 bases and the J segment 3 bases; nucleotides outside the gene matches: 10. The V gene's germline CDR1 is ENHRY and CDR2 SYGVKD. The CDR3 covers 15 residues. CDR3 protein: CAIRGSEGAHYGYTF. CDR3 sequence (DNA): TGTGCCATCAGGGGGAGTGAGGGGGCGCACTATGGCTACACCTTC.

V gene TRBV28 combines with J gene TRBJ1-1, with D perhaps matching TRBD1 (6 bases). The CDR3 loop spans 12 amino acids. The germline CDR1 and CDR2 sequences are MDHEN and SYDVKM. Trimming stripped 10 bases from V and 5 bases from J, with 14 bases between. For the CDR3, the DNA is TGTGCCACCTCAGAACAGGGAACTGAAGCTTTCTTT. It codes for CATSEQGTEAFF.

The rearrangement links TRBV13 to TRBJ2-2; D unclear. This CDR3 region has 15 residues. Germline V gene lookup returns CDR1 PRHDT and CDR2 FYEKMQ (reference sequence). Trimming removed 0 bases at V and 5 bases at J, with 10 bases between. The CDR3 loop is CASSLGRRLTGELFF. CDR3 coding DNA: TGTGCCAGCAGCTTAGGCCGGCGGTTGACCGGGGAGCTGTTTTTT.

This clone has a handful of counts. One end of the junction is discordant with germline, which a read error may explain. The chain links TRBV7-7 to TRBJ1-5, with TRBD1 matching over 7 bases. Germline V CDR1 and CDR2: SSHAT, FNYEAQ (reference sequence). The CDR3 totals 15 residues. This CDR3 reads CASSLEGQSNQPQHF. CDR3 coding DNA: TGTGCTAGCAGCTTAGAGGGACAGAGCAATCAGCCCCAGCATTTT.